Here is one TCR beta chain with its context. The antigen is undetermined. Assay: immunoSEQ multiplex PCR; the TCRdb copy retains only in-frame clones and omits some. The sample carries about 15,000 clones, under 70% recorded once. This sample stems from a study of radiation and T cells in renal cell carcinoma. General study findings and limits: Irradiated tumors held more dominant CDR3 motifs than control tumors. Irradiated tumors had higher TCR clonality than control tumors.

The sample's treatment: 15 Gy SBRT to primary tumor, nephrectomy 4 weeks later. Nephrectomy followed 15 Gy stereotactic body radiation by 4 weeks. The tumor was a clear cell renal cell carcinoma. Looked up from germline, CDR1 is LNHDA and CDR2 is SQIVND (reference sequence). The J segment lost 5 bases and the V segment lost 2 bases, leaving 14 bases of the junction unmatched. This CDR3 has 17 residues. The chain is built from TRBV19 and TRBJ1-1; 7 nucleotides match TRBD1. The sample here was tumor tissue, taken from a patient whose treatment included radiotherapy and nephrectomy. The sequence was obtained from a woman in her sixties or seventies with renal cell carcinoma. This CDR3 reads CASSIRGQTLLQTEAFF. The CDR3 DNA follows: TGTGCCAGTAGTATAAGGGGACAGACACTCCTCCAGACTGAAGCTTTCTTT.